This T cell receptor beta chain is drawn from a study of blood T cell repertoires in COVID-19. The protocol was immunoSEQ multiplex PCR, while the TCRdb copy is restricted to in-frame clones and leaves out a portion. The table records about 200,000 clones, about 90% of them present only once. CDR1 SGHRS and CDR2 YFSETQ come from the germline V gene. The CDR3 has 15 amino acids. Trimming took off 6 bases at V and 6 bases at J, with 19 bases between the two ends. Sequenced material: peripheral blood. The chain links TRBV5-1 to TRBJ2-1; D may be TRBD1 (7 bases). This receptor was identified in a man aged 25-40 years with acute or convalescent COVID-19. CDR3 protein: CASTFYAGGSNEQFF. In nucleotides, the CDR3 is TGCGCCAGCACATTTTACGCAGGGGGGTCCAATGAGCAGTTCTTC.